This is a list of T cell receptor beta chains from one sample in a study of shared clonotypes between healthy human individuals. Clones were read by immunoSEQ multiplex PCR, and TCRdb kept only the in-frame ones, dropping some. The sample consists of 2 million to 3 million clones, 93% of them appearing once. The sequenced material came from naive CD4+ T cells from PBMCs. Receptors originate from a man aged 18-30 years in good health. Some clones in this sample may be carry-over from other donors' samples. CDR3s include the opening cysteine and the closing phenylalanine or tryptophan. Fields, in order: clone size, J gene, D gene, V gene, CDR3 protein, CDR3 DNA. D genes are given only for firm matches. Size values are once, few and many counts, or a class for expanded clones, and some rows have none.

>.|TRBJ1-2|.|TRBV14
CASSQRHEGYTF
TGTGCCAGCAGCCAAAGACATGAGGGCTACACCTTC
>.|TRBJ2-7|.|TRBV7-2
CASSPIVGALEQYF
TGTGCCAGCAGCCCGATAGTGGGGGCTTTGGAGCAGTACTTC
>.|TRBJ2-1|.|TRBV7-9
CASSFLAFSGSSYNEQFF
TGTGCCAGCAGCTTTCTTGCTTTTTCGGGTAGCTCCTACAATGAGCAGTTCTTC
>.|TRBJ1-5|TRBD1|TRBV2
CASSDRTGIRQPQHF
TGTGCCAGCAGTGATCGGACAGGTATTAGACAGCCCCAGCATTTT
>.|TRBJ2-5|.|TRBV7-9
CASTTEGQETQYF
TGTGCCAGCACCACGGAAGGCCAAGAGACCCAGTACTTC
>once|TRBJ2-3|TRBD2|TRBV28
CASTSSGKSDTQYF
TGTGCCAGCACCTCTAGCGGGAAATCAGATACGCAGTATTTT
>.|TRBJ2-1|.|TRBV5-1
CASSLPPRGEQFF
TGCGCCAGCAGCTTGCCACCGAGAGGTGAGCAGTTCTTC
>.|TRBJ1-3|TRBD1|TRBV7-9
CASSSTGGIGNTIYF
TGTGCCAGCAGCTCCACAGGGGGCATTGGAAACACCATATATTTT
>.|TRBJ2-2|.|TRBV27
CASSSLGAGELFF
TGTGCCAGCAGTTCGCTGGGTGCCGGGGAGCTGTTTTTT
>.|TRBJ2-7|TRBD2|TRBV10-3
CAISDGLAGHEQYF
TGTGCCATCAGTGACGGACTAGCGGGACACGAGCAGTACTTC
>.|TRBJ2-5|.|TRBV18
CASSPAGTQETQYF
TGTGCCAGCTCACCAGCAGGCACCCAAGAGACCCAGTACTTC
>.|TRBJ2-5|.|TRBV7-2
CASSLSSGGVTQYF
TGTGCCAGCAGCTTATCCTCGGGCGGAGTCACCCAGTACTTC
>.|TRBJ2-2|.|TRBV30
CAWTPTSPNTGELFF
TGTGCCTGGACCCCGACAAGCCCGAACACCGGGGAGCTGTTTTTT
>.|TRBJ1-1|TRBD1|TRBV6-1
CAITWTGGTEAFF
TGTGCCATAACCTGGACAGGGGGCACTGAAGCTTTCTTT
>.|TRBJ2-7|TRBD1|TRBV19
CASSLSIPGQGSYEQYF
TGTGCCAGTAGTCTTTCCATCCCGGGACAGGGGTCCTACGAGCAGTACTTC
>.|TRBJ2-3|.|TRBV7-2
CASTPYSSTDTQYF
TGTGCCAGCACCCCTTACTCTAGCACAGATACGCAGTATTTT
>.|TRBJ2-3|TRBD1|TRBV7-2
CVSSSFGQGTDTQYF
TGTGTCAGCAGCTCCTTCGGACAGGGGACAGATACGCAGTATTTT
>.|TRBJ2-3|.|TRBV4-1
CASSQEGPATDTQYF
TGCGCCAGCAGCCAAGAGGGTCCGGCAACAGATACGCAGTATTTT
>.|TRBJ1-3|.|TRBV5-1
CASSLESVGAGGNTIYF
TGCGCCAGCAGCTTGGAGTCTGTGGGCGCGGGTGGAAACACCATATATTTT
>once|TRBJ2-2|.|TRBV29-1
CSVSSYAGELFF
TGCAGCGTTAGTTCGTACGCCGGGGAGCTGTTTTTT
>.|TRBJ2-7|.|TRBV2
CASSIITPSYEQYF
TGTGCCAGCAGTATAATCACACCTTCCTACGAGCAGTACTTC
>.|TRBJ2-5|TRBD1|TRBV5-1
CASSLAVQGADETQYF
TGCGCCAGCAGCTTGGCCGTTCAGGGGGCGGACGAGACCCAGTACTTC
>.|TRBJ1-5|.|TRBV2
CASDEGPNQPQHF
TGTGCCAGCGATGAGGGTCCCAATCAGCCCCAGCATTTT
>.|TRBJ2-1|TRBD2|TRBV29-1
CSVLPPKRGRADEQFF
TGCAGCGTCCTCCCCCCGAAACGTGGGAGGGCAGATGAGCAGTTCTTC
>.|TRBJ2-2|.|TRBV25-1
CASSELYTSGELFF
TGTGCCAGCAGTGAACTCTACACATCCGGGGAGCTGTTTTTT
>.|TRBJ1-2|TRBD1|TRBV28
CALGTGEYGYTF
TGTGCCCTTGGGACAGGGGAATATGGCTACACCTTC
>.|TRBJ1-2|.|TRBV28
CAGSGTYGYTF
TGTGCCGGCTCCGGGACCTATGGCTACACCTTC
>.|TRBJ1-3|.|TRBV11-2
CASSLRISGAFSGNTIYF
TGTGCCAGCAGCTTAAGAATTTCGGGGGCCTTCTCTGGAAACACCATATATTTT
>.|TRBJ1-4|TRBD1|TRBV4-3
CASSQSIRGTGIPRTNEKLFF
TGCGCCAGCAGCCAGAGCATCCGGGGGACAGGGATCCCCCGAACTAATGAAAAACTGTTTTTT
>.|TRBJ2-7|TRBD1|TRBV5-1
CASSGGQGGPYEQYF
TGCGCCAGCAGCGGCGGACAGGGGGGGCCTTACGAGCAGTACTTC
>.|TRBJ1-5|TRBD1|TRBV28
CASSLSTGGRQPQHF
TGTGCCAGCAGTTTGTCCACAGGGGGCCGCCAGCCCCAGCATTTT
>.|TRBJ1-2|TRBD1|TRBV2
CASTTTGGMFGYTF
TGTGCCAGCACCACAACAGGGGGTATGTTTGGCTACACCTTC
>.|TRBJ1-1|.|TRBV5-1
CASSLGPQGSNTEAFF
TGCGCCAGCAGCTTGGGCCCACAGGGTTCGAACACTGAAGCTTTCTTT
>.|TRBJ2-2|TRBD2|TRBV15
CATEREGRTGELFF
TGTGCCACCGAGCGGGAGGGCAGGACCGGGGAGCTGTTTTTT
>.|TRBJ2-7|TRBD2|TRBV30
CAWSFLLAGVNEQYF
TGTGCCTGGAGTTTCTTACTAGCGGGAGTCAACGAGCAGTACTTC
>.|TRBJ2-1|.|TRBV5-1
CASSLEGHYSYNEQFF
TGCGCCAGCAGCTTGGAAGGACACTACTCCTACAATGAGCAGTTCTTC
>.|TRBJ2-5|.|TRBV5-6
CASSFRETETQYF
TGTGCCAGCAGCTTCAGGGAGACCGAGACCCAGTACTTC
>.|TRBJ2-3|.|TRBV9
CASSASTDTQYF
TGTGCCAGCAGCGCCAGCACAGATACGCAGTATTTT
>.|TRBJ2-1|.|TRBV28
CASSGSLNGEQFF
TGTGCCAGCAGTGGATCCCTGAACGGTGAGCAGTTCTTC
>.|TRBJ1-1|.|TRBV7-9
CASSLVGWPEAFF
TGTGCCAGCAGCTTGGTGGGGTGGCCTGAAGCTTTCTTT
>.|TRBJ2-1|.|TRBV7-8
CASSSAGEQFF
TGTGCCAGCAGCTCCGCCGGGGAGCAGTTCTTC
>.|TRBJ2-7|.|TRBV29-1
CSVEGFGEQYF
TGCAGCGTTGAAGGGTTCGGCGAGCAGTACTTC
>.|TRBJ2-5|.|TRBV6-1
CASSERVGETQYF
TGTGCCAGCAGTGAAAGGGTTGGGGAGACCCAGTACTTC
>.|TRBJ2-5|.|TRBV18
CASSPGGPEWETQYF
TGTGCCAGCTCACCAGGGGGCCCCGAGTGGGAGACCCAGTACTTC
>.|TRBJ1-2|TRBD1|TRBV4-1
CASSQAGGTGFRGYTF
TGCGCCAGCAGCCAGGCCGGCGGGACAGGGTTCAGGGGCTACACCTTC
>.|TRBJ1-4|.|TRBV4-2
CASSQDPQHREKLFF
TGTGCCAGCAGCCAAGATCCACAGCATAGGGAAAAACTGTTTTTT
>.|TRBJ1-1|.|TRBV2
CASRVTGLYSEAFF
TGTGCCAGCAGGGTAACAGGGTTGTACTCTGAAGCTTTCTTT
>.|TRBJ2-5|.|TRBV11-2
CASSLLGPYGETQYF
TGTGCCAGCAGCTTACTCGGGCCCTACGGGGAGACCCAGTACTTC
>.|TRBJ1-5|.|TRBV2
CASSDFGTSYQPQHF
TGTGCCAGCAGTGATTTTGGGACCTCCTATCAGCCCCAGCATTTT
>.|TRBJ2-3|TRBD1|TRBV6-6
CASSYPDRGLLQYF
TGTGCCAGCAGTTACCCGGACAGGGGGCTTCTGCAGTATTTT
>.|TRBJ1-2|.|TRBV6-1
CASSESRDSGGYTF
TGTGCCAGCAGTGAATCCCGGGACTCTGGTGGCTACACCTTC
>.|TRBJ1-5|.|TRBV15
CATSRDLGTRNQPQHF
TGTGCCACCAGCAGAGACCTCGGGACACGCAATCAGCCCCAGCATTTT